This T cell receptor beta chain was captured by sequencing in a study of blood T cell repertoires in COVID-19. Looking at the study overall: Sites in the United States, Italy and Spain provided acute and convalescent COVID-19 samples.

In the authors' methods: Amplification from reference gene primers served as the basis for estimated nucleated cell counts. The protocol was immunoSEQ multiplex PCR, while the TCRdb copy is restricted to in-frame clones and leaves out a portion. That table furnishes V, J and clone size, whereas the DNA furnished D and trimming. The sample shows tens of thousands of clones, around 84% of them seen only once. The germline gives CDR1 MNHEY, CDR2 SMNVEV (reference sequence). Trimming took off 6 bases at V and 9 bases at J, with 12 bases between the two ends. The CDR3 has 13 residues. The clonotype was recovered from a human donor in a cohort sampled during active COVID-19. Sequenced: peripheral blood. The J gene is TRBJ1-6, the V gene TRBV27; unclear D gene. In DNA form, the CDR3 reads TGTGCCAGCAGAGACTTCTTAGGTTCACCCCTCCACTTT. This codes for CASRDFLGSPLHF.